There are many counts of the clone carrying this T cell receptor (beta chain). Its target is unknown. This sample was included in a study of spatial heterogeneity in lung cancer. The study, taken as a whole, reports: Counts of expanded intratumoral alpha and beta TCRs tracked tumor mutation counts.

The time point here: sample taken at primary tumor resection. TCRdb analysed the 5' RACE reads with MiXCR anew, one entry per CDR3 protein. The sample has 8,000 or so distinct CDR3 sequences, more than 5% seen once. The sequence was collected from a male donor with early-stage non-small cell lung cancer. Sample: lung tumor tissue, taken at surgery.

This chain's CDR3 is CASSPVSTDTQYF. As DNA, the CDR3 is TGCGCCAGCAGCCCAGTTAGCACAGATACGCAGTATTTT. The V call is TRBV4-1, the J call TRBJ2-3; D gene unclear. Germline V gene data show CDR1 as MGHRA and CDR2 as YSYEKL. The CDR3 loop spans 13 amino acids. V shed 4 bases and J shed 0 bases, with 5 bases lying between them.